This is a list of T cell receptor beta chains from one sample in a study of cytomegalovirus exposure and HLA in healthy donors. Data came from immunoSEQ multiplex PCR; TCRdb stores just in-frame clones and leaves some out. The table includes 240,000 or so clones, around 80% detected once. Sequences were obtained from PBMCs. Source of these receptors: a middle-aged woman in good health and CMV-seropositive. The conserved cysteine and the conserved F or W are not part of the CDR3 here.

v_call: TRBV2
cdr3_aa: ASSEGGSGGRPYEQY

v_call: TRBV15
cdr3_aa: ATSRGTGSNYGYT

v_call: TRBV18
cdr3_aa: ASSSMTGSDYGYT

v_call: TRBV7-2
cdr3_aa: ASSHSSGGAPSYNEQF

v_call: TRBV14
cdr3_aa: ASSQDPLAGGIEQF

v_call: TRBV25-1
cdr3_aa: ARGQLIYEQY

v_call: TRBV29-1
cdr3_aa: SVVNRINPSTDTQY

v_call: TRBV6-5
cdr3_aa: ASSPDLDREKLF

v_call: TRBV7-3
cdr3_aa: ASSSGTSGPTDTQY

v_call: TRBV7-2
cdr3_aa: ASTPTSGVYNEQF